In its sample, the clone carrying this T cell receptor beta chain was seen many times. What it binds is unknown. Serum thyroxine and TRAb, along with clinical symptoms, thyroid ultrasound and orbital computed tomography, were what diagnosis relied on. These data belong to a study of Graves' ophthalmopathy and Graves' hyperthyroidism. Study-wide results and caveats: Ophthalmopathy progression predictions by the model showed roughly 75% specificity and 60% to 71% sensitivity.

RNA transcripts were the source from which TCR beta CDR3 regions were amplified. After a first-round RT-PCR with HTBI primers, a second-round multiplex PCR was run. TCRdb ran MiXCR on the multiplex PCR reads and lists one entry per CDR3 protein. Counted here are roughly 420,000 distinct CDR3 sequences, about 21% occurring once; the ten biggest clones make up approximately 3.2%. Between the trimmed V and J ends, which lost 1 base and 3 bases, there was a span of 13 bases. Germline CDR1 GTSNPN, CDR2 SVGIG (reference sequence). The CDR3 extends over 14 amino acids. This rearrangement joins TRBV30 to TRBJ2-7; TRBD2 might be the D (6 bases). This receptor was identified in a woman aged 18 to 35 with stable Graves' hyperthyroidism. Sequencing used peripheral blood. The CDR3 region has the DNA TGTGCCTGGAGTGGAGACTGGCGGGGCTACGAGCAGTACTTC. It encodes CAWSGDWRGYEQYF.